Reported below is one T cell receptor (beta chain). The antigen is undetermined. Some clones are missing from TCRdb's copy, which holds only in-frame ones; the method was immunoSEQ multiplex PCR. Of approximately 740,000 clones listed, around 92% were seen once; the top ten hold approximately 25%. These data belong to a study of shared clonotypes between healthy human individuals. The V gene lost 0 bases and the J gene lost 5 bases, with 8 bases spanning the gap. CDR1 is SGHNT, CDR2 YENEEA, per germline. The CDR3 loop spans 14 amino acids. Study results and caveats: Sampling involved blood alone; tissue repertoires likely differ.

Positive CCR7 selection of CD45RO-negative cells yielded the naive CD8 cells, and terminally differentiated effector memory CD45RA+ cells were excluded. The healthy adult donors were HIV-negative and reported no recent acute infections or vaccinations. Sequencing was performed on naive CD8+ T cells sorted from blood. The chain couples TRBV11-3 to TRBJ2-1; D may be TRBD1 (5 bases). The clonotype was recovered from a man aged 25-45 years in good health. CDR3 sequence: CASSLDQGNNEQFF. The CDR3 nucleotides read TGTGCCAGCAGCTTAGATCAGGGAAACAATGAGCAGTTCTTC.